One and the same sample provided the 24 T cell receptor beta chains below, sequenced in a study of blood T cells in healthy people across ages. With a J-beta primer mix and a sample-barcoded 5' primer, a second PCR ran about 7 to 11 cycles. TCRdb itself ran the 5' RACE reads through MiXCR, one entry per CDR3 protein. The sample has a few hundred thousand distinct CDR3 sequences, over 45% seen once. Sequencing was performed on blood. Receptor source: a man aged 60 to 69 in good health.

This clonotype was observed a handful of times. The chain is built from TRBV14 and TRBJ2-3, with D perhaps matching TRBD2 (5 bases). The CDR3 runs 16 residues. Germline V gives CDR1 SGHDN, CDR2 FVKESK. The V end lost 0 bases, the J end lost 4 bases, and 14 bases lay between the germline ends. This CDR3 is CASSQDRVGVADTQYF. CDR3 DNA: TGTGCCAGCAGCCAAGATCGGGTGGGAGTGGCAGATACGCAGTATTTT.

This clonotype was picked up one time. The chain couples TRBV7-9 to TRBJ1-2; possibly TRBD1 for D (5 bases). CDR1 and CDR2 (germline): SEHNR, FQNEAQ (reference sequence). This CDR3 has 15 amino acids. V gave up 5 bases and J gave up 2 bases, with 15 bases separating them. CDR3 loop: CASSASGKGNYGYTF. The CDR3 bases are TGTGCCAGCAGCGCATCAGGGAAGGGAAACTATGGCTACACCTTC.

CDR3: CASSQGLRGGYTF. The CDR3 bases are TGTGCCAGCAGCCAAGGGTTGAGGGGAGGCTACACCTTC. The chain carries TRBV7-2 and TRBJ1-2; D is perhaps TRBD1 (5 bases). Germline CDR1 reads SGHTA; CDR2 reads FQGNSA. This CDR3 comprises 13 residues. V lost 5 bases to trimming and J lost 8 bases, with 15 bases between them.

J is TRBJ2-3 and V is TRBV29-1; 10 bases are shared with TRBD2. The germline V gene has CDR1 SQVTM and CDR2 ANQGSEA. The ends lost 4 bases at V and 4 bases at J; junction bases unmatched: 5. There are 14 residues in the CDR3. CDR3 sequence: CSVGLAGVPDTQYF. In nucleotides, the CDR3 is TGCAGCGTTGGGCTAGCGGGAGTCCCAGATACGCAGTATTTT.

This chain's CDR3 is CASSLRTYNEQYF. The CDR3 region has the DNA TGTGCCAGCAGTTTAAGAACTTACAATGAGCAGTACTTC. This chain uses TRBV12-3 or TRBV12-4 with TRBJ2-1; D not certain. Gene TRBJ2-7 matches the end of the DNA better, so the J call may be wrong. This CDR3 has 13 residues.

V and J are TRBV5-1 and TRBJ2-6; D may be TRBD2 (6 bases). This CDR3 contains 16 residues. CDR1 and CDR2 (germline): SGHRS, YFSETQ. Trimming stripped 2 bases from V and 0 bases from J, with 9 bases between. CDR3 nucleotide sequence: TGCGCCAGCAGCTTCGGGACTTCCTCTGGGGCCAACGTCCTGACTTTC. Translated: CASSFGTSSGANVLTF.

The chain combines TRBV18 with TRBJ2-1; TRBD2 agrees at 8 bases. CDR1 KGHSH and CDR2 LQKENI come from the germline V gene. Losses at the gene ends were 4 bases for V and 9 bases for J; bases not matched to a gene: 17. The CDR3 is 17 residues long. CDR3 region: CASSRTPGTRTSSEQFF. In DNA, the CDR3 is TGTGCCAGCTCACGAACCCCCGGGACTAGAACGAGCAGTGAGCAGTTCTTC.

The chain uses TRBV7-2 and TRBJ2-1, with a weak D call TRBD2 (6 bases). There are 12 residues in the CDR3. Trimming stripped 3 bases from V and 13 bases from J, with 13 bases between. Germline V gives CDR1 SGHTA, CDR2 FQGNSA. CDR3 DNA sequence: TGTGCCAGCAGCTTTAATCAGCGGGCCCAGTTCTTC. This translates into CASSFNQRAQFF.

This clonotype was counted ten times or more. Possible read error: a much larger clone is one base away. The CDR3 DNA is TGTGCTAGCAGTCAAGGACGAGCGGGATGGGAGACCCAGTACTTC. Amino acid sequence: CASSQGRAGWETQYF. The chain combines TRBV7-7 with TRBJ2-5; 7 positions agree with TRBD2. Germline assignment: CDR1 SSHAT and CDR2 FNYEAQ (reference sequence). This CDR3 has 15 residues.

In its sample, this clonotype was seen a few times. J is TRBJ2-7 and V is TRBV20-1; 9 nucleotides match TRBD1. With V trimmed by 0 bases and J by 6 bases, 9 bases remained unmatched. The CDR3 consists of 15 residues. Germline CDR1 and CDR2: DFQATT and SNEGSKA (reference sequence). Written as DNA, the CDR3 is TGCAGTGCTAGAGACCGGGACAGGGATGCCAGCGAGCAGTACTTC. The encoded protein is CSARDRDRDASEQYF.

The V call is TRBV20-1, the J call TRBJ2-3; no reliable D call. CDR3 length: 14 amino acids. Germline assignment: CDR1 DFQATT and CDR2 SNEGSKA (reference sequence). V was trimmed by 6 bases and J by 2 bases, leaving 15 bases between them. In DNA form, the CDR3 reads TGCAGTGCAGTCGAAGACGCCCACACAGATACGCAGTATTTT. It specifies CSAVEDAHTDTQYF.

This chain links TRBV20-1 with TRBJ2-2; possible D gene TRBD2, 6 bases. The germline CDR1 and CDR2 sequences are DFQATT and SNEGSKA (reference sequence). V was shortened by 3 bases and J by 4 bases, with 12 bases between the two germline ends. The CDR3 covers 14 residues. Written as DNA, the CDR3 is TGCAGTGCTAGGAGGTTGGGGGGCACCGGGGAGCTGTTTTTT. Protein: CSARRLGGTGELFF.

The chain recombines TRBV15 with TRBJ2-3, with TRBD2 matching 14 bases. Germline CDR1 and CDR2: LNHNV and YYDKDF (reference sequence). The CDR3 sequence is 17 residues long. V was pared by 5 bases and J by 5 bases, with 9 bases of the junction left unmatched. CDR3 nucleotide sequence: TGTGCCACCAGCTTAGGGACTAGCGGGAGATCCAGAGATACGCAGTATTTT. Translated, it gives CATSLGTSGRSRDTQYF.

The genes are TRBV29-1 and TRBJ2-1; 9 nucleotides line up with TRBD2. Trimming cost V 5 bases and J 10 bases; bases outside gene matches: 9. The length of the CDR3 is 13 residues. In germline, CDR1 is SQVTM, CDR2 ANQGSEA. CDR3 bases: TGCAGCGTTCTGGAGACTAGCGGCTACGAGCAGTTCTTC. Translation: CSVLETSGYEQFF.

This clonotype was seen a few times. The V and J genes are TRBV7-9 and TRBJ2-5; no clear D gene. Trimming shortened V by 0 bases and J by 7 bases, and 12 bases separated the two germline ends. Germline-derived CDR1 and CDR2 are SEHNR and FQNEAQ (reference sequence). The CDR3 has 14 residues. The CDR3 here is CASSLAPAGGTQYF. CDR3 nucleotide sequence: TGTGCCAGCAGCTTAGCGCCGGCTGGCGGGACCCAGTACTTC.

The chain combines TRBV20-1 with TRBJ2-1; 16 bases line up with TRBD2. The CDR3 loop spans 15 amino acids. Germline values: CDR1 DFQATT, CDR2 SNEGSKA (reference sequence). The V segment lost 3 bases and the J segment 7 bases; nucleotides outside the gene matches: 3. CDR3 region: CSARGLAGGRNEQFF. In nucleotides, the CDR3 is TGCAGTGCTAGGGGACTAGCGGGAGGGCGTAATGAGCAGTTCTTC.

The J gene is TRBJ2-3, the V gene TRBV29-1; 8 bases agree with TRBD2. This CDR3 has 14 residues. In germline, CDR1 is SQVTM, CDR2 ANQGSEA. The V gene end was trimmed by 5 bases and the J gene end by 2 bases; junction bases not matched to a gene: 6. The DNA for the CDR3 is TGCAGCGTTACTAGCGGAACCCTCACAGATACGCAGTATTTT. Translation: CSVTSGTLTDTQYF.

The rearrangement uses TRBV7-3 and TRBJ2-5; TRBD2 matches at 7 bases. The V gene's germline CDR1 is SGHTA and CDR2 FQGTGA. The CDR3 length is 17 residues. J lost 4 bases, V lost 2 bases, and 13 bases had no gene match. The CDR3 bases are TGTGCCAGCAGCTTATCTAGCGGTAGAGGTTCTGGAGAGACCCAGTACTTC. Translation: CASSLSSGRGSGETQYF. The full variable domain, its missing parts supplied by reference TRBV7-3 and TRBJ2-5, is GAGVSQTPSNKVTEKGKYVELRCDPISGHTALYWYRQSLGQGPEFLIYFQGTGAADDSGLPNDRFFAVRPEGSVSTLKIQRTERGDSAVYLCASSLSSGRGSGETQYFGPGTRLLVL.

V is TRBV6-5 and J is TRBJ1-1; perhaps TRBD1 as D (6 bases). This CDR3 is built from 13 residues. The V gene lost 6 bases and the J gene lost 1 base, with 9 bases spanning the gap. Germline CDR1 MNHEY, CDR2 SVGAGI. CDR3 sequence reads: CASSWGANTEAFF. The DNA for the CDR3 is TGTGCCAGCAGCTGGGGGGCGAACACTGAAGCTTTCTTT.

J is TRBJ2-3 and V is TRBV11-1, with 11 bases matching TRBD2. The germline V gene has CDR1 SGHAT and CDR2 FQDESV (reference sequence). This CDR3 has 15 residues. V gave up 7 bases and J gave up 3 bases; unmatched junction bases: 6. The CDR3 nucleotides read TGTGCCAGCACCATTAGCGGGGGGGCAACAGATACGCAGTATTTT. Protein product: CASTISGGATDTQYF.

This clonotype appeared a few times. In nucleotides, the CDR3 is TGTGCTAGTGGGAGGGGGCACGGATCCAATGAGCAGTTCTTC. Translation gives CASGRGHGSNEQFF. This chain connects TRBV12-5 to TRBJ2-1; 7 bases line up with TRBD1. The CDR3 sequence is 14 residues long. V shed 6 bases, J shed 6 bases, and the junction held 8 bases outside the gene matches. The germline gives CDR1 LGHNT, CDR2 FRNRAP.

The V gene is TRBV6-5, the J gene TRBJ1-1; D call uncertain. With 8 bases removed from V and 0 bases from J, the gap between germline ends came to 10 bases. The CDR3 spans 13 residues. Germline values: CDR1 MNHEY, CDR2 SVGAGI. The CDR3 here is CASSVTMNTEAFF. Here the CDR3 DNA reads TGTGCCAGCTCAGTGACCATGAACACTGAAGCTTTCTTT.

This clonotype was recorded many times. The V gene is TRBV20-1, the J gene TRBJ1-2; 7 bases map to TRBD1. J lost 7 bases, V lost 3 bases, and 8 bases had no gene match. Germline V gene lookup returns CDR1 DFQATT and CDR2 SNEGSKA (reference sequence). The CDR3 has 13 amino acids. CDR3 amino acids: CSAREGGASGYTF. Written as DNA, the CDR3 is TGCAGTGCTAGGGAAGGGGGCGCCTCTGGCTACACCTTC.

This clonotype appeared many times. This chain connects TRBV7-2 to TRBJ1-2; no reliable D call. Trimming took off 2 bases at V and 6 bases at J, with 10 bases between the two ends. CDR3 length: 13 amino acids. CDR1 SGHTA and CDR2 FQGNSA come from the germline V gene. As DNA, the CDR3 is TGTGCCAGCAGCTTACGGGGATCCCATGGCTACACCTTC. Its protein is CASSLRGSHGYTF.